Included here is one TCR beta chain sequence, with context. As yet, its antigen is unknown. The entry originates in a study of T cell responses to AZD1222 COVID-19 vaccine. The overall study: Investigators merged groups given second doses at roughly 4 or roughly 12 weeks. Regarding the study as a whole: Clonal diversity was possibly underestimated, and white British individuals and females predominated among donors.

Profiled with immunoSEQ multiplex PCR; TCRdb holds only in-frame clones, not every one. The sample has approximately 190,000 clones; approximately 91% are singletons. Germline V CDR1 and CDR2: MDHEN, SYDVKM. The CDR3 runs to 14 residues. Germline trimming cut 7 bases from V and 4 bases from J; bases unmatched to any gene: 9. The rearrangement joins TRBV28 to TRBJ2-7; 8 nucleotides agree with TRBD2. The sequences come from peripheral blood, collected on day 0 of AZD1222 vaccination. This clonotype was sampled from an adult in good health. Written as DNA, the CDR3 is TGTGCCAGCACCTATTGGAGCGGGAGTTACGAGCAGTACTTC. It specifies CASTYWSGSYEQYF.